The 19 T cell receptor beta chains presented below share a single source sample, sequenced in a study of identical twins. From the 5' RACE reads, TCRdb called clonotypes with MiXCR, one entry per CDR3 protein. In the table there are under 500,000 distinct CDR3 sequences, roughly an eighth of which are singletons. These data also featured in a second study, about yellow fever vaccine responses in identical twins.

Specimen: CD4+ T cells sorted from blood. The receptors were sampled from a woman under 30 in good health.

The chain combines TRBV4-2 with TRBJ2-1, with D perhaps given as TRBD1 or TRBD2 (5 bases each). Trimming took 0 bases from V and 4 from J, leaving 10 bases between them. CDR3 size: 15 residues. Germline values: CDR1 LGHNA, CDR2 YNFKEQ. The CDR3 region is CASSQERAGYNEQFF. In DNA form, the CDR3 reads TGTGCCAGCAGCCAAGAGAGGGCAGGGTACAATGAGCAGTTCTTC.

This clonotype was counted a few times. The chain is built from TRBV7-2 and TRBJ2-5; possible D gene TRBD2, 6 bases. The V end lost 1 base, the J end lost 1 base, and 7 bases lay between the germline ends. The V gene's germline CDR1 is SGHTA and CDR2 FQGNSA. There are 14 residues in the CDR3. The CDR3 loop is CASSLVAAQETQYF. CDR3 bases: TGTGCCAGCAGCTTAGTAGCGGCCCAAGAGACCCAGTACTTC. Full variable domain (outside the CDR3, taken from reference TRBV7-2 and TRBJ2-5): GAGVSQSPSNKVTEKGKDVELRCDPISGHTALYWYRQSLGQGLEFLIYFQGNSAPDKSGLPSDRFSAERTGGSVSTLTIQRTQQEDSAVYLCASSLVAAQETQYFGPGTRLLVL.

The CDR3 loop is CASRRTSGSIGELFF. CDR3 nucleotides: TGTGCCAGCAGGAGGACTAGCGGGAGTATCGGGGAGCTGTTTTTT. The chain carries TRBV7-2 and TRBJ2-2, with TRBD2 matching 13 bases. The length of the CDR3 is 15 residues. Germline V gives CDR1 SGHTA, CDR2 FQGNSA. The ends lost 6 bases at V and 7 bases at J; junction bases unmatched: 5.

V is TRBV7-9 and J is TRBJ2-3, with a possible D match to TRBD1 (6 bases). CDR1 is SEHNR and CDR2 is FQNEAQ in the germline V gene (reference sequence). Trimming stripped 6 bases from V and 0 bases from J, with 10 bases between. This CDR3 is 14 amino acids long. CDR3 region: CASSGGRSTDTQYF. The CDR3 nucleotides read TGTGCCAGCAGTGGGGGCAGAAGCACAGATACGCAGTATTTT.

This clonotype occurred a few times. The gene calls are TRBV18 and TRBJ1-3; 10 bases agree with TRBD1. This CDR3 comprises 15 residues. Germline V lookup: CDR1 KGHSH, CDR2 LQKENI. V lost 6 bases and J lost 4; bases outside the gene matches: 6. CDR3 sequence: CASSPGQGIGNTIYF. DNA for the CDR3: TGTGCCAGCTCGCCGGGACAGGGGATCGGAAACACCATATATTTT.

Many counts were recorded for this clonotype. The chain combines TRBV29-1 with TRBJ2-7, with TRBD2 matching 9 bases. The CDR3 length is 14 residues. Germline CDR1 reads SQVTM; CDR2 reads ANQGSEA. Trimming took 5 bases from V and 0 from J; bases not matched to a gene: 5. Written as DNA, the CDR3 is TGCAGCGTTTCCCTAGCGGGGCTCTCCTACGAGCAGTACTTC. Translation: CSVSLAGLSYEQYF.

The chain joins TRBV5-1 to TRBJ2-7, with D possibly being TRBD2 (5 bases). This CDR3 region has 15 residues. Trimming took 0 bases from V and 5 from J, leaving 15 bases between them. Germline V gives CDR1 SGHRS, CDR2 YFSETQ. The CDR3 sequence: CASSLGTGIRNEQYF. CDR3 coding DNA: TGCGCCAGCAGCTTGGGGACTGGGATACGAAACGAGCAGTACTTC.

This clonotype was seen more than once but under ten times. V gene TRBV6-2 or TRBV6-3 combines with J gene TRBJ2-7; 7 bases agree with TRBD1. This CDR3 has 15 amino acids. Germline V gene data show CDR1 as MNHEY and CDR2 as SVGEGT. V trimming: 2 bases; J trimming: 4 bases; junction bases outside the gene matches: 8. CDR3 region: CASSYQGQIPYEQYF. DNA of the CDR3: TGTGCCAGCAGTTACCAGGGACAGATACCTTACGAGCAGTACTTC.

This clonotype has just a few counts. The chain carries TRBV28 and TRBJ2-7, with D perhaps assigned TRBD1 or TRBD2 (6 bases each). CDR1 is MDHEN and CDR2 is SYDVKM in the germline V gene. This CDR3 has 14 amino acids. V lost 6 bases and J 2 bases, leaving 14 bases between the germline ends. CDR3 sequence reads: CASSEEGGAYEQYF. For the CDR3, the DNA is TGTGCCAGCAGCGAGGAGGGGGGTGCCTACGAGCAGTACTTC.

The chain carries TRBV14 and TRBJ1-6; D unresolved. The V gene's germline CDR1 is SGHDN and CDR2 FVKESK. The CDR3 length is 13 residues. Trimming shortened V by 2 bases and J by 14 bases, and 13 bases separated the two germline ends. The CDR3 loop is CASSQHPQSTLHF. CDR3 coding DNA: TGTGCCAGCAGCCAACACCCCCAATCCACCCTCCACTTT.

This clonotype was picked up a small number of times. The genes are TRBV7-2 and TRBJ2-2, with TRBD2 identical over 10 bases. Germline V gene sequence: CDR1 SGHTA, CDR2 FQGNSA. The trim removed 2 bases at V and 5 bases at J, leaving 5 bases unmatched. This CDR3 contains 16 residues. CDR3 coding DNA: TGTGCCAGCAGCTTATTGGCTAGCGGGAGAACCGGGGAGCTGTTTTTT. Its translation: CASSLLASGRTGELFF.

This clonotype has more than one count but fewer than ten. The gene calls are TRBV19 and TRBJ2-2; D is ambiguous. V lost 9 bases and J 6 bases, leaving 14 bases between the germline ends. This CDR3 region has 13 residues. The germline V gene has CDR1 LNHDA and CDR2 SQIVND (reference sequence). The CDR3 bases are TGTGCCAGCCAACAAATTAGGGCCGGGGAGCTGTTTTTT. Protein: CASQQIRAGELFF.

This clonotype was counted between two and nine times. This chain connects TRBV7-2 to TRBJ1-3, with 7 bases aligning to TRBD1. Germline values: CDR1 SGHTA, CDR2 FQGNSA. V was clipped by 6 bases and J by 2 bases; unmatched bases: 4. This CDR3 spans 14 amino acids. This CDR3 is CASSLQGTGNTIYF. DNA of the CDR3: TGTGCCAGCAGTTTACAGGGGACTGGAAACACCATATATTTT.

Only a few counts were recorded for this clonotype. The chain has TRBV24-1 and TRBJ2-2; 8 bases are shared with TRBD1. Germline values: CDR1 KGHDR, CDR2 SFDVKD. CDR3 length equals 16 residues. With 2 bases clipped from V and 1 base from J, the junction kept 2 bases outside the gene matches. The CDR3 is CATSDSGTGNTGELFF. Written as DNA, the CDR3 is TGTGCCACCAGTGATTCGGGGACAGGGAACACCGGGGAGCTGTTTTTT.

This clonotype has ten or more counts. The V gene is TRBV5-1, the J gene TRBJ2-5; D gene uncertain. Germline CDR1 and CDR2: SGHRS and YFSETQ. The V end lost 1 base, the J end lost 1 base, and 2 bases lay between the germline ends. This CDR3 is 12 amino acids long. This CDR3 reads CASSLSQETQYF. The CDR3, as DNA: TGCGCCAGCAGCTTGTCCCAAGAGACCCAGTACTTC.

This clonotype has more than one count but fewer than ten. The chain carries TRBV15 and TRBJ2-7; 9 bases are shared with TRBD1. Germline V lookup: CDR1 LNHNV, CDR2 YYDKDF (reference sequence). The CDR3 runs 15 residues. V was pared by 7 bases and J by 7 bases, with 14 bases of the junction left unmatched. The CDR3, as DNA: TGTGCCACCAACACCGAAGAACAGGGGGCGCGGGAGCAGTACTTC. Translated, it gives CATNTEEQGAREQYF.

This chain connects TRBV7-9 to TRBJ2-3, with TRBD2 matching 7 bases. V lost 2 bases, J lost 5 bases, and 10 bases stayed unmatched. Germline V CDR1 and CDR2: SEHNR, FQNEAQ (reference sequence). The CDR3 has 16 amino acids. The CDR3 is CASSLNTGGRVDTQYF. Written as DNA, the CDR3 is TGTGCCAGCAGCTTAAATACGGGGGGAAGGGTAGATACGCAGTATTTT.

This rearrangement joins TRBV20-1 to TRBJ2-5; D is perhaps TRBD2 (6 bases). The V and J ends lost 2 bases and 2 bases respectively, with 24 bases between them. CDR1 is DFQATT and CDR2 is SNEGSKA in the germline V gene (reference sequence). CDR3 length: 18 residues. The CDR3 coding sequence is TGCAGTGCTAGATCCCCTTTTGTTAGCGGAGCTACTCAAGAGACCCAGTACTTC. Its translation: CSARSPFVSGATQETQYF.

V is TRBV10-3 and J is TRBJ2-1; weak D call: TRBD2 (5 bases). CDR1 ENHRY and CDR2 SYGVKD come from the germline V gene. This CDR3 is 17 amino acids long. The V gene lost 6 bases and the J gene lost 1 base, with 19 bases spanning the gap. The CDR3 spells CAISGIKLGASYNEQFF. The CDR3 DNA reads TGTGCCATCAGCGGGATCAAGTTAGGAGCATCCTACAATGAGCAGTTCTTC.